This T cell receptor (beta chain) was retrieved from a study of human versus mouse CDR3 diversity and MHC coevolution. TCRdb's table, derived via immunoSEQ multiplex PCR, lists solely in-frame clones and lacks some. The table records 50,000 to 65,000 clones, 94% of them present only once. Germline V gene sequence: CDR1 MNHEY, CDR2 SVGAGI. CDR3 length equals 14 residues. J lost 7 bases, V lost 6 bases, and 10 bases had no gene match. This chain connects TRBV6-5 to TRBJ2-7; 9 nucleotides align to TRBD1. Sequencing input: naive CD4+ T cells from blood. Subset: CD45RO-negative CD62L-positive naive CD4 T cells. This TCR was recovered from a person in their 60s in good health. The DNA for the CDR3 is TGTGCCAGCAGAAAACAGGGGGCCGTGGAGGAGCAGTACTTC. This gives the protein CASRKQGAVEEQYF.